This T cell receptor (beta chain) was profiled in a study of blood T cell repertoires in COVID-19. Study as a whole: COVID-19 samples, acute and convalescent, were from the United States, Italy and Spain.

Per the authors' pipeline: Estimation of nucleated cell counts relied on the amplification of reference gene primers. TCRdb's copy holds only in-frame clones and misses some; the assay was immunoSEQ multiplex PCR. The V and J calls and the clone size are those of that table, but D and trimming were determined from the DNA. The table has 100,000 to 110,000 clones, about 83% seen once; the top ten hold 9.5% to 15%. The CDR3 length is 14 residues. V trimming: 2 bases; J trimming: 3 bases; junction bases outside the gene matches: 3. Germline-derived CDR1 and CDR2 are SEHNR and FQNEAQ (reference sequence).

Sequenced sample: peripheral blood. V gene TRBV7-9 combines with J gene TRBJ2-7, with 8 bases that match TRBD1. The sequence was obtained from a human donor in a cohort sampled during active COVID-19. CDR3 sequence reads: CASSLTTGGYEQYF. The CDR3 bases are TGTGCCAGCAGCTTAACAACAGGGGGCTACGAGCAGTACTTC.